The 5 T cell receptor beta chains given below trace back to one sample, sequenced in a study of T cell responses to AZD1222 COVID-19 vaccine. Sequenced by immunoSEQ multiplex PCR; TCRdb stores in-frame clones only, minus some. This sample has over 150,000 clones, with about 90% found just once. Specimen: peripheral blood, collected on day 0 of AZD1222 vaccination. The receptors were sampled from an adult in good health.

This chain joins TRBV6-6 and TRBJ2-7; the D is unclear. CDR3 length: 12 residues. Germline CDR1 reads MNHNY; CDR2 reads SVGAGI (reference sequence). V lost 6 bases and J 3 bases, leaving 9 bases between the germline ends. CDR3 amino acids: CASRQPLYEQYF. The CDR3 DNA follows: TGTGCCAGCAGACAGCCGCTCTACGAGCAGTACTTC.

This chain joins TRBV12-3 or TRBV12-4 and TRBJ1-5, with 7 bases identical to TRBD1. Trimming at V came to 6 bases and at J to 5 bases, leaving 4 bases not matched to a gene. The CDR3 totals 13 residues. CDR3 sequence: CASSRQGDQPQHF. CDR3 nucleotides: TGTGCCAGCAGCCGACAGGGTGATCAGCCCCAGCATTTT.

The chain employs TRBV12-3 or TRBV12-4 and TRBJ2-7; 7 positions agree with TRBD1. The CDR3 runs to 12 residues. After removal of 6 bases from V and 12 bases from J, the junction contained 11 bases not matched to a gene. DNA of the CDR3: TGTGCCAGCAGCGGGGACAGCCCCAGGCGGTACTTC. Amino acid sequence: CASSGDSPRRYF.

This chain joins TRBV4-1 and TRBJ1-2, with D perhaps matching TRBD1 (6 bases). Trimming cost V 0 bases and J 3 bases, with 11 bases left between them. Germline CDR1 and CDR2: MGHRA and YSYEKL. CDR3 length: 15 residues. The CDR3 region is CASSQDRGADYGYTF. The CDR3 coding sequence is TGCGCCAGCAGCCAAGATCGGGGGGCGGACTATGGCTACACCTTC.

This clone has just a few counts. The chain is built from TRBV6-5 and TRBJ1-1; D uncertain. Deletions cut 2 bases from V and 4 bases from J, with 14 bases between. This CDR3 comprises 15 residues. Germline assignment: CDR1 MNHEY and CDR2 SVGAGI. The DNA for the CDR3 is TGTGCCAGCAGTTACCATAAGACTAGTGGCACTGAAGCTTTCTTT. Its protein product is CASSYHKTSGTEAFF.